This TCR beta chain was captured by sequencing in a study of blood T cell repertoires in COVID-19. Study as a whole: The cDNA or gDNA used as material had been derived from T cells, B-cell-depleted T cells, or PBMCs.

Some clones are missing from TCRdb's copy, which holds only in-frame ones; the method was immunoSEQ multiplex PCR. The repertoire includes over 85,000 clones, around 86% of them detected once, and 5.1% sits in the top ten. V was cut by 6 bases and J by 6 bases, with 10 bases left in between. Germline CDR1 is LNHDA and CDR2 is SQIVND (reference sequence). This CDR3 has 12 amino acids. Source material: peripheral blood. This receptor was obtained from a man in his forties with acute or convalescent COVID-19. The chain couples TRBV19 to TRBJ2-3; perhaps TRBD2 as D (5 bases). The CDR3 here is CASSLGEDTQYF. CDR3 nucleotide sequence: TGTGCCAGTAGCCTCGGGGAGGATACGCAGTATTTT.